Presented here are 28 T cell receptor beta chains from one specimen sequenced in a study of glioma-infiltrating T cells. Amplification of TCR alpha and beta CDR3 regions from RNA used iRepertoire nested multiplex PCR. Each CDR3 protein gets one entry after TCRdb re-called the multiplex PCR reads with MiXCR. Seen here are more than 90,000 distinct CDR3 sequences, approximately 40% observed once, and the top ten hold roughly two fifths. The sample taken for sequencing was glioma tissue, nonneoplastic brain tissue, or PBMCs (not recorded which). Receptor source: a human donor with low-grade glioma or glioblastoma, undergoing nonglioma brain surgery, or in good health (not recorded which).

This clonotype appeared many times. The genes are TRBV28 and TRBJ1-5, with D perhaps TRBD1 (6 bases). Germline CDR1 is MDHEN and CDR2 is SYDVKM. Trimming took off 8 bases at V and 0 bases at J, with 14 bases between the two ends. CDR3 length: 15 residues. Written as DNA, the CDR3 is TGTGCCAGCCTTAGTGGACAGACTAGCAATCAGCCCCAGCATTTT. It encodes CASLSGQTSNQPQHF.

This clonotype has ten or more counts. The genes are TRBV14 and TRBJ1-1; TRBD1 is a possible D gene (6 bases). V was cut by 5 bases and J by 5 bases, with 21 bases left in between. This CDR3 contains 16 residues. Per germline, CDR1 SGHDN and CDR2 FVKESK. For the CDR3, the DNA is TGTGCCAGCAGCTTAAGACAGGCTTGGTATGTAACTGAAGCTTTCTTT. Encoded protein: CASSLRQAWYVTEAFF.

This clonotype was counted many times. This chain joins TRBV10-3 and TRBJ1-2, with D possibly being TRBD1 (5 bases). CDR1 is ENHRY and CDR2 is SYGVKD in the germline V gene. CDR3 size: 13 residues. V was clipped by 6 bases and J by 8 bases, with 16 bases between them. CDR3: CAIRGVTGAGYTF. The CDR3 coding sequence is TGTGCCATCAGGGGCGTTACCGGGGCCGGCTACACCTTC.

The table lists this clonotype with many counts. The chain uses TRBV3-1 and TRBJ1-1; TRBD1 might be the D (5 bases). The CDR3 runs to 14 residues. CDR1 is LGHDT and CDR2 is YNNKEL in the germline V gene (reference sequence). V was cut by 11 bases and J by 3 bases, with 19 bases left in between. The DNA of the CDR3 is TGTGCCTCATCTCTCCTTCGGGGGGACACTGAAGCTTTCTTT. Its translation: CASSLLRGDTEAFF. The variable domain in full, with the rest retrieved from reference TRBV3-1 and TRBJ1-1, is DTAVSQTPKYLVTQMGNDKSIKCEQNLGHDTMYWYKQDSKKFLKIMFSYNNKELIINETVPNRFSPKSPDKAHLNLHINSLELGDSAVYFCASSLLRGDTEAFFGQGTRLTVV.

This clonotype was seen ten or more times. V and J are TRBV19 and TRBJ2-5; possible D gene TRBD1, 6 bases. Trimming left V 4 bases short and J 10 bases short, with 22 bases between. The CDR3 is made up of 15 amino acids. In germline, CDR1 is LNHDA, CDR2 SQIVND (reference sequence). CDR3 residues: CASSRHLGQTRDQYF. The CDR3 nucleotides read TGTGCCAGTAGTAGACACCTCGGACAGACAAGGGACCAGTACTTC.

This clonotype was counted many times. This sequence joins TRBV7-2 and TRBJ2-7; D is tentatively TRBD1 or TRBD2 (6 bases each). Germline V lookup: CDR1 SGHTA, CDR2 FQGNSA. Between the trimmed V and J ends, which lost 5 bases and 3 bases, there was a span of 17 bases. This CDR3 spans 15 amino acids. The CDR3 DNA sequence: TGTGCCAGCAGCCGGGGGCGTCTAGGGGACTACGAGCAGTACTTC. It specifies CASSRGRLGDYEQYF. The complete variable domain, with remaining parts taken from reference TRBV7-2 and TRBJ2-7, reads GAGVSQSPSNKVTEKGKDVELRCDPISGHTALYWYRQSLGQGLEFLIYFQGNSAPDKSGLPSDRFSAERTGGSVSTLTIQRTQQEDSAVYLCASSRGRLGDYEQYFGPGTRLTVT.

This clonotype was seen many times. In DNA, the CDR3 is TGTGCCAGCAGCGGCCAGGGGGGGGGTCAGCCCCAGCATTTT. Its protein is CASSGQGGGQPQHF. The J gene is TRBJ1-5, the V gene TRBV7-2, with TRBD1 matching over 7 bases. V lost 5 bases, J lost 6 bases, and 7 bases stayed unmatched. The germline V gene has CDR1 SGHTA and CDR2 FQGNSA. The CDR3 sequence is 14 residues long.

This clonotype was observed a single time. A read error may explain this, as a much larger clone is one base away. The genes are TRBV20-1 and TRBJ2-3; D is unclear. This CDR3 has 14 amino acids. Germline CDR1 reads DFQATT; CDR2 reads SNEGSKA (reference sequence). The chain's CDR3 is CSGIQLKSEDTHYF. The CDR3 bases are TGCAGTGGGATACAGCTAAAATCTGAAGATACGCACTATTTT.

This clonotype was observed at least ten times. The chain joins TRBV7-2 to TRBJ2-7, with 9 bases fitting TRBD2. Germline assignment: CDR1 SGHTA and CDR2 FQGNSA. The CDR3 has 16 residues. The trim removed 0 bases at V and 3 bases at J, leaving 6 bases unmatched. CDR3 sequence reads: CASSLAASGIRYEQYF. DNA for the CDR3: TGTGCCAGCAGCTTAGCCGCTAGCGGGATTCGCTACGAGCAGTACTTC.

The chain combines TRBV4-1 with TRBJ2-7; TRBD1 agrees at 9 bases. The V and J ends lost 7 bases and 5 bases, in that order; junction bases with no gene match: 9. CDR1 MGHRA and CDR2 YSYEKL come from the germline V gene. The CDR3 has 14 residues. CDR3 residues: CASTRTGVFHEQYF. CDR3 DNA: TGCGCCAGCACCCGGACAGGGGTCTTCCACGAGCAGTACTTC.

Details on this clonotype: A read error may be the cause here, since a much bigger clone is one base away. The chain recombines TRBV12-3 or TRBV12-4 with TRBJ2-3; TRBD2 matches 10 bases. The CDR3 loop spans 16 amino acids. The V segment lost 8 bases and the J segment 3 bases; nucleotides outside the gene matches: 11. The CDR3 DNA sequence: TGTGCCAGCGCGACTAGCGGGCTTTCTAGAACAGATACGCAGTATTTT. Protein sequence: CASATSGLSRTDTQYF.

This clonotype was counted ten times or more. The V and J genes are TRBV27 and TRBJ2-7; 7 nucleotides match TRBD1. Looked up from germline, CDR1 is MNHEY and CDR2 is SMNVEV (reference sequence). The trim removed 7 bases at V and 4 bases at J, leaving 10 bases unmatched. This CDR3 has 14 amino acids. The CDR3 region is CASMTRDRIYEQYF. DNA of the CDR3: TGTGCCAGCATGACTCGGGACAGAATATACGAGCAGTACTTC.

This clonotype was counted many times. CDR3 sequence reads: CASSPISGANVLTF. The CDR3, as DNA: TGTGCCAGCAGCCCGATTTCCGGGGCCAACGTCCTGACTTTC. The chain recombines TRBV7-3 with TRBJ2-6; no firm D call. Germline CDR1 reads SGHTA; CDR2 reads FQGTGA. The length of the CDR3 is 14 residues. Trimming cost V 5 bases and J 4 bases, with 9 bases left between them.

This clonotype was detected many times. The genes are TRBV2 and TRBJ2-2; no reliable D call. The CDR3 is 13 amino acids. Between the trimmed V and J ends, which lost 6 bases and 0 bases, there was a span of 5 bases. In germline, CDR1 is SNHLY, CDR2 FYNNEI. CDR3 loop: CASRVANTGELFF. DNA for the CDR3: TGTGCCAGCAGGGTCGCGAACACCGGGGAGCTGTTTTTT.

This chain connects TRBV20-1 to TRBJ1-5, with 7 bases identical to TRBD1. Germline CDR1 is DFQATT and CDR2 is SNEGSKA (reference sequence). The CDR3 has 13 amino acids. The ends lost 7 bases at V and 7 bases at J; junction bases unmatched: 10. The CDR3 DNA is TGCAGTGTAAAGACAGGGTCGGACCAGCCCCAGCATTTT. Amino acids: CSVKTGSDQPQHF.

About this clonotype: The junction departs from germline at one end; a sequencing error may be responsible. The CDR3 nucleotides are TGTGCAAGCAGTGACGAGCGGCGGACCAATGAGCATTTCTTC. This codes for CASSDERRTNEHFF. This chain uses TRBV2 with TRBJ2-1; the D gene is possibly TRBD2 (5 bases). The CDR3 runs to 14 residues. Germline CDR1 is SNHLY and CDR2 is FYNNEI.

This clonotype came up many times. This chain connects TRBV28 to TRBJ2-5; 9 nucleotides align to TRBD2. The J segment lost 2 bases and the V segment lost 6 bases, leaving 4 bases of the junction unmatched. The CDR3 has 14 residues. CDR1 MDHEN and CDR2 SYDVKM come from the germline V gene. The CDR3 DNA reads as TGTGCCAGCAGCGGACTAGCGCCTCAAGAGACCCAGTACTTC. It translates to CASSGLAPQETQYF.

This clonotype was picked up many times. The chain links TRBV7-8 to TRBJ2-3; the D gene is possibly TRBD1 (5 bases). Between the trimmed V and J ends, which lost 5 bases and 3 bases, there was a span of 12 bases. Germline V gives CDR1 SGHVS, CDR2 FQNEAQ. The CDR3 loop spans 14 amino acids. CDR3 amino acids: CASSLDRGTDTQYF. The CDR3 nucleotides read TGTGCCAGCAGCCTCGACAGAGGAACAGATACGCAGTATTTT. The full variable domain, completed using reference TRBV7-8 and TRBJ2-3, is GAGVSQSPRYKVAKRGQDVALRCDPISGHVSLFWYQQALGQGPEFLTYFQNEAQLDKSGLPSDRFFAERPEGSVSTLKIQRTQQEDSAVYLCASSLDRGTDTQYFGPGTRLTVL.

This clonotype was seen at least ten times. The chain has TRBV30 and TRBJ1-3; D ambiguous. V was pared by 7 bases and J by 2 bases, with 12 bases between. The V gene's germline CDR1 is GTSNPN and CDR2 SVGIG (reference sequence). CDR3 length: 13 residues. The CDR3 sequence is CALYQSPGNTIYF. CDR3 bases: TGTGCCTTATATCAGTCTCCTGGAAACACCATATATTTT.

This clonotype has ten or more counts. The rearrangement links TRBV12-3 or TRBV12-4 to TRBJ1-2; D gene ambiguous. The CDR3 loop spans 13 amino acids. Trimming shortened V by 3 bases and J by 6 bases, and 11 bases separated the two germline ends. The CDR3 coding sequence is TGTGCCAGCAGTTTCCCTCAGACAAATGGCTACACCTTC. Translated, it gives CASSFPQTNGYTF.

The CDR3 nucleotides read TGTGCCACCAGCAGATCTAGCGGGAGAAGCTCCTACAATGAGCAGTTCTTC. Translated, it gives CATSRSSGRSSYNEQFF. The rearrangement joins TRBV15 to TRBJ2-1; the match to TRBD2 covers 10 bases. CDR3 length: 17 amino acids. Germline V gene lookup returns CDR1 LNHNV and CDR2 YYDKDF (reference sequence). Trimming took 2 bases from V and 0 from J; bases not matched to a gene: 4.

The table lists this clonotype with many counts. The chain has TRBV4-1 and TRBJ2-5; D may be TRBD1 (5 bases). The CDR3 totals 15 residues. V lost 1 base to trimming and J lost 2 bases, with 11 bases between them. From germline, CDR1 is MGHRA and CDR2 YSYEKL. CDR3: CASSQGGGLQETQYF. The CDR3 nucleotides read TGCGCCAGCAGCCAAGGGGGCGGCTTACAAGAGACCCAGTACTTC.

This clonotype was seen many times. This chain joins TRBV6-2 or TRBV6-3 and TRBJ1-5; 9 nucleotides match TRBD1. Germline trimming cut 6 bases from V and 4 bases from J; bases unmatched to any gene: 4. The CDR3 loop spans 14 amino acids. The germline gives CDR1 MNHEY, CDR2 SVGEGT. The CDR3 DNA reads as TGTGCCAGCAGAGCGGGACAGGGAAATCAGCCCCAGCATTTT. Translation: CASRAGQGNQPQHF.

Regarding this clonotype: A much larger clone is a single base away; this may be a read error. The genes are TRBV12-3 or TRBV12-4 and TRBJ2-1; 8 bases are shared with TRBD2. This CDR3 has 16 residues. The J segment lost 4 bases and the V segment lost 6 bases, leaving 11 bases of the junction unmatched. The CDR3 nucleotides read TGTGCCAGCAGCCCCCCCCGGGGGGGGGTATACAATGAGCAGTTCTTC. The encoded protein is CASSPPRGGVYNEQFF.

The chain carries TRBV6-6 and TRBJ2-1; TRBD1 might be the D (6 bases). CDR3 length: 13 amino acids. CDR1 is MNHNY, CDR2 SVGAGI, per germline (reference sequence). The V end was cut by 2 bases, the J end by 8 bases, with 10 bases between. The CDR3 region has the DNA TGTGCCAGCAGTTACACAGGGTACTATGAGCAGTTCTTC. Its translation is CASSYTGYYEQFF.

This clonotype has ten or more counts. The chain recombines TRBV10-3 with TRBJ2-7; no firm D call. The germline CDR1 and CDR2 sequences are ENHRY and SYGVKD. The CDR3 is made up of 13 amino acids. V lost 3 bases and J lost 5, with 11 bases in between. CDR3 bases: TGTGCCATCAGTGAACAAGGGTTTGACGAGCAGTACTTC. Amino acid sequence: CAISEQGFDEQYF.

The J gene is TRBJ2-5, the V gene TRBV30; tentative D call: TRBD2 (5 bases). Trimming took off 2 bases at V and 1 base at J, with 8 bases between the two ends. CDR3 length: 13 residues. Looked up from germline, CDR1 is GTSNPN and CDR2 is SVGIG (reference sequence). CDR3 residues: CAWSSGSQETQYF. The CDR3 region has the DNA TGTGCCTGGAGTAGCGGATCCCAAGAGACCCAGTACTTC.

Concerning this clonotype: At one of its ends the junction is not consistent with the germline gene, which may arise from a read error. The J gene is TRBJ1-5, the V gene TRBV19; weak D call: TRBD1 (5 bases). CDR3 size: 15 residues. Germline V gene lookup returns CDR1 LNHDA and CDR2 SQIVND (reference sequence). CDR3 in amino acids: CATQPWGGNNKPQHF. The CDR3 DNA follows: TGTGCCACCCAACCATGGGGGGGGAACAATAAGCCCCAGCATTTT. The full variable domain, completed using reference TRBV19 and TRBJ1-5, is DGGITQSPKYLFRKEGQNVTLSCEQNLNHDAMYWYRQDPGQGLRLIYYSQIVNDFQKGDIAEGYSVSREKKESFPLTVTSAQKNPTAFYLCATQPWGGNNKPQHFGDGTRLSIL.